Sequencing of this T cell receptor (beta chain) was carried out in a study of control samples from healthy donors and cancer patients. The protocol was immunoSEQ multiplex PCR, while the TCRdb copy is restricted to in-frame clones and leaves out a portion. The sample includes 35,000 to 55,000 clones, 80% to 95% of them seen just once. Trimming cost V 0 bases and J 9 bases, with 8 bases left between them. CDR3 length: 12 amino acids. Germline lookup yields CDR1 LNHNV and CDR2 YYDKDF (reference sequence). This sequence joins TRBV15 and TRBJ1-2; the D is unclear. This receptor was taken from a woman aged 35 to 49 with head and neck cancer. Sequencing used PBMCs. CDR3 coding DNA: TGTGCCACCAGCAGAGATCAAGGTCGCTACACCTTC. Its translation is CATSRDQGRYTF.